This passage covers 15 T cell receptor beta chains from one sample sequenced in a study of T cell responses to AZD1222 COVID-19 vaccine. TCRdb's copy holds only in-frame clones and misses some; the assay was immunoSEQ multiplex PCR. The sample holds about 73,000 clones, under 90% seen once. Sequencing used peripheral blood, obtained 28 days after the second AZD1222 dose. All receptors derive from an adult who received the AZD1222 COVID-19 vaccine.

V and J are TRBV2 and TRBJ1-2, with a possible D match to TRBD1 (6 bases). V lost 5 bases and J 8 bases, leaving 12 bases between the germline ends. Germline values: CDR1 SNHLY, CDR2 FYNNEI. The length of the CDR3 is 12 residues. In nucleotides, the CDR3 is TGTGCCAGCAGTACAACAGGGCGAGGCTACACCTTC. This sequence encodes CASSTTGRGYTF.

This chain uses TRBV19 with TRBJ2-7, with D possibly matching TRBD2 (5 bases). There are 11 residues in the CDR3. Germline V gene sequence: CDR1 LNHDA, CDR2 SQIVND (reference sequence). The V and J ends lost 6 bases and 5 bases respectively, with 8 bases between them. CDR3 sequence (DNA): TGTGCCAGTAGGGGAGCCGACGAGCAGTACTTC. It yields the protein CASRGADEQYF.

The chain uses TRBV4-2 and TRBJ1-6; possibly TRBD1 for D (6 bases). The CDR3 is 18 residues long. CDR1 is LGHNA, CDR2 YNFKEQ, per germline. Trimming removed 3 bases from V and 4 bases from J, with 19 bases in between. The CDR3: CASSHPPLTGIYNSPLHF. CDR3 in DNA: TGTGCCAGCAGCCATCCCCCCTTAACAGGGATTTATAATTCACCCCTCCACTTT.

CDR3 loop: CASSFSTDYEQYF. The DNA of the CDR3 is TGTGCCAGCAGCTTCTCGACTGACTACGAGCAGTACTTC. The chain joins TRBV7-2 to TRBJ2-7, with D uncertain. The CDR3 loop spans 13 amino acids. The V end was cut by 3 bases, the J end by 3 bases, with 9 bases between. The germline gives CDR1 SGHTA, CDR2 FQGNSA. The full variable domain, its missing parts supplied by reference TRBV7-2 and TRBJ2-7, is GAGVSQSPSNKVTEKGKDVELRCDPISGHTALYWYRQSLGQGLEFLIYFQGNSAPDKSGLPSDRFSAERTGGSVSTLTIQRTQQEDSAVYLCASSFSTDYEQYFGPGTRLTVT.

The V call is TRBV29-1, the J call TRBJ1-4; D unclear. Germline lookup yields CDR1 SQVTM and CDR2 ANQGSEA. The CDR3 contains 11 residues. The V and J ends lost 4 bases and 3 bases respectively, with 3 bases between them. The chain's CDR3 is CSVVSNEKLFF. CDR3 coding DNA: TGCAGCGTTGTCTCTAATGAAAAACTGTTTTTT.

The rearrangement joins TRBV2 to TRBJ2-7; D gene uncertain. Deletions cut 6 bases from V and 0 bases from J, with 3 bases between. This CDR3 is 11 amino acids long. From germline, CDR1 is SNHLY and CDR2 FYNNEI. The CDR3, as DNA: TGTGCCAGCAGGAGCTCCTACGAGCAGTACTTC. Translating gives CASRSSYEQYF.

This chain joins TRBV12-3 or TRBV12-4 and TRBJ1-5; D ambiguous. CDR3 length: 13 amino acids. V was pared by 6 bases and J by 6 bases, with 12 bases between. The CDR3 is CASRWAGAQPQHF. The CDR3 bases are TGTGCCAGCAGATGGGCCGGAGCTCAGCCCCAGCATTTT.

This chain uses TRBV2 with TRBJ2-1; 14 bases map to TRBD2. The length of the CDR3 is 14 residues. From germline, CDR1 is SNHLY and CDR2 FYNNEI. The junction had 1 base not matched to a gene; V was cut back by 6 bases and J by 6 bases. The CDR3 here is CASRGLAGGNEQFF. In DNA, the CDR3 is TGTGCCAGCAGAGGACTAGCGGGGGGCAATGAGCAGTTCTTC.

The CDR3 loop reads CASLGPGVSGNTIYF. The CDR3 coding sequence is TGTGCCAGTCTGGGACCAGGGGTCTCGGGAAACACCATATATTTT. The chain joins TRBV7-2 to TRBJ1-3; the D gene is possibly TRBD1 (6 bases). The length of the CDR3 is 15 residues. Between the trimmed V and J ends, which lost 9 bases and 4 bases, there was a span of 19 bases. Germline V lookup: CDR1 SGHTA, CDR2 FQGNSA.

The CDR3 coding sequence is TGTGCCAGCAGCCAAGTTACGGGGGAATATGGCTACACCTTC. This gives the protein CASSQVTGEYGYTF. The chain employs TRBV14 and TRBJ1-2, with D possibly TRBD1 on 5 matching bases. The CDR3 runs 14 residues. The V gene's germline CDR1 is SGHDN and CDR2 FVKESK. V was clipped by 1 base and J by 5 bases, with 11 bases between them.

The rearrangement links TRBV19 to TRBJ1-1, with 9 positions matching TRBD1. The germline V gene has CDR1 LNHDA and CDR2 SQIVND (reference sequence). J was trimmed by 7 bases and V by 6 bases; bases with no gene match: 6. This CDR3 spans 13 amino acids. The CDR3 sequence is CASSSQGADEAFF. The CDR3 DNA sequence: TGTGCCAGTAGCTCACAGGGGGCTGATGAAGCTTTCTTT.

This chain links TRBV5-1 with TRBJ2-3; TRBD2 agrees at 9 bases. Germline V lookup: CDR1 SGHRS, CDR2 YFSETQ. CDR3 size: 14 residues. V lost 7 bases and J lost 0; bases outside the gene matches: 3. Here the CDR3 reads CASRSGGSTDTQYF. In DNA, the CDR3 is TGCGCCAGCCGGAGCGGGGGGAGCACAGATACGCAGTATTTT. Together with reference TRBV5-1 and TRBJ2-3, the CDR3 gives the full variable domain: KAGVTQTPRYLIKTRGQQVTLSCSPISGHRSVSWYQQTPGQGLQFLFEYFSETQRNKGNFPGRFSGRQFSNSRSEMNVSTLELGDSALYLCASRSGGSTDTQYFGPGTRLTVL.

The rearrangement links TRBV19 to TRBJ2-7; 7 nucleotides match TRBD1. The CDR3 loop spans 13 amino acids. V was pared by 3 bases and J by 2 bases, with 1 base of the junction left unmatched. The V gene's germline CDR1 is LNHDA and CDR2 SQIVND (reference sequence). This CDR3 reads CASSIGTAYEQYF. CDR3 DNA: TGTGCCAGTAGTATTGGGACAGCCTACGAGCAGTACTTC.

The chain joins TRBV5-1 to TRBJ2-3; no firm D call. V lost 5 bases, J lost 3 bases, and 13 bases lay in between. Germline V CDR1 and CDR2: SGHRS, YFSETQ. The CDR3 is 14 amino acids. Here the CDR3 reads CASRDAHGTDTQYF. DNA for the CDR3: TGCGCCAGCAGGGACGCCCACGGGACAGATACGCAGTATTTT.

This clone was recorded only once. The chain couples TRBV7-9 to TRBJ2-2; TRBD1 agrees at 7 bases. The CDR3 is 16 amino acids. J lost 0 bases, V lost 10 bases, and 11 bases had no gene match. Looked up from germline, CDR1 is SEHNR and CDR2 is FQNEAQ (reference sequence). The CDR3 protein is CATRKGQPTNTGELFF. In nucleotides, the CDR3 is TGTGCCACCCGGAAGGGACAGCCAACGAACACCGGGGAGCTGTTTTTT.